This T cell receptor beta chain was sequenced for a study of blood T cell repertoires in COVID-19. Study-wide context: Acute and convalescent COVID-19 specimens originated in the United States, Italy and Spain.

Seattle researchers signed up patients amid active infection and tracked them longitudinally. Sequenced by immunoSEQ multiplex PCR; TCRdb stores in-frame clones only, minus some. The data hold 250,000 to 400,000 clones, with around 88% observed a single time. In germline, CDR1 is LNHDA, CDR2 SQIVND (reference sequence). The CDR3 has 14 amino acids. The V segment lost 6 bases and the J segment 5 bases; nucleotides outside the gene matches: 8. The receptor was isolated from a woman aged 30 to 39 with COVID-19, enrolled during active disease. V usage is TRBV19 and J usage is TRBJ1-2; 8 bases align to TRBD1. Source material: peripheral blood. The CDR3 spells CASRQGADLYGYTF. CDR3 in DNA: TGTGCCAGTAGGCAGGGGGCTGATTTATATGGCTACACCTTC.